This TCR beta chain is from a study of blood T cells in healthy people across ages. V lost 3 bases and J 7 bases, leaving 10 bases between the germline ends. CDR1 is LGHDT and CDR2 is YNNKEL in the germline V gene (reference sequence). The CDR3 sequence is 13 residues long. Study-level findings and limits: Any conclusive comparison of naive versus antigen-experienced cells was prevented by using unsorted PBMCs.

Regarding this clonotype: Its antigen is as yet unknown.

Peripheral blood was drawn, roughly 10 milliliters per donor. Through a sample-barcoded 5' primer and a J-beta primer mix, a second PCR was run for about 6 to 11 cycles. Each cDNA molecule was tagged by a template-switch adaptor with 12 random nucleotides. TCRdb passed the 5' RACE reads through MiXCR, listing each CDR3 protein once. The sample lists roughly 680,000 distinct CDR3 sequences; around 50% were seen once. The sequencing sample was made of blood. The rearrangement links TRBV3-1 to TRBJ1-5; D remains unclear. The receptor was isolated from a woman older than 75 in good health. This CDR3 reads CASSHGVGQPQHF. The CDR3 region has the DNA TGTGCCAGCAGCCACGGGGTCGGGCAGCCCCAGCATTTT.